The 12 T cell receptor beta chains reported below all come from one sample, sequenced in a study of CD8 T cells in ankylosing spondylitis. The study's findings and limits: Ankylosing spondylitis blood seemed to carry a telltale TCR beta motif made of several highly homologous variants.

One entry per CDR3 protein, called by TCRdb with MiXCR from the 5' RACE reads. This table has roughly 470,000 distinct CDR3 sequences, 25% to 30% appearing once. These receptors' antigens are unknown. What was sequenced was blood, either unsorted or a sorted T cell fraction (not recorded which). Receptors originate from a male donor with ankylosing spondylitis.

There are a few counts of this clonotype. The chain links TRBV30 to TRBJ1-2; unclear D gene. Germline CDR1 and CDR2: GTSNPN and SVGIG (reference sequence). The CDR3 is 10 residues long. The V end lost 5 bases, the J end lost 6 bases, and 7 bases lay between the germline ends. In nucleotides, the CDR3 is TGTGCCTGGGGTCCGGATGGCTACACCTTC. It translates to CAWGPDGYTF.

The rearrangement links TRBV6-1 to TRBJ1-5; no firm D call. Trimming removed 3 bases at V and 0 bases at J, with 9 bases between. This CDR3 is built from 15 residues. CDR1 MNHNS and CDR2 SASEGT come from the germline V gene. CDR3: CASSDGRASNQPQHF. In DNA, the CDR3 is TGTGCCAGCAGTGACGGACGAGCTAGCAATCAGCCCCAGCATTTT.

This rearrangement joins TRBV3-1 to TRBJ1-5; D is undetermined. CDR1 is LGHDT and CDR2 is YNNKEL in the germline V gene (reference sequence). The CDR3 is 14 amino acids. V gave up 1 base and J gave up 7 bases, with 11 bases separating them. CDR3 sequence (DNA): TGTGCCAGCAGCCAAGGGGTGGAGTCCCAGCCCCAGCATTTT. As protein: CASSQGVESQPQHF.

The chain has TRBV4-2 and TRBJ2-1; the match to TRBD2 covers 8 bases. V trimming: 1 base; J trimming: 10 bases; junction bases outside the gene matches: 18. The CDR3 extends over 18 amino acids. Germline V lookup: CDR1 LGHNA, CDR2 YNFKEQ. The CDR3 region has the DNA TGTGCCAGCAGCCAAGTCCGTTCTAGCGGGCGGGCCCCTCGCGAGCAGTTCTTC. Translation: CASSQVRSSGRAPREQFF.

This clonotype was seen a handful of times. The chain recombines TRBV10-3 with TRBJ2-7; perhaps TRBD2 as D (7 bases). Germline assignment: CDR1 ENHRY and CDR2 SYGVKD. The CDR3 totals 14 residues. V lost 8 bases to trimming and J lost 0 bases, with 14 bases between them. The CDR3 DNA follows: TGTGCCATCGGGGGGGGGCGGGACTCCTACGAGCAGTACTTC. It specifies CAIGGGRDSYEQYF.

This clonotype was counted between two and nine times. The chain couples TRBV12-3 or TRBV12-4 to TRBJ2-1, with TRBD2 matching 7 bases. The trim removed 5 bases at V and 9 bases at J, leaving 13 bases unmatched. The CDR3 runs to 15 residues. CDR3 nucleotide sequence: TGTGCCAGCAGTAGGGATCGGGGTCCGGGGGGTGAGCAGTTCTTC. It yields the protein CASSRDRGPGGEQFF.

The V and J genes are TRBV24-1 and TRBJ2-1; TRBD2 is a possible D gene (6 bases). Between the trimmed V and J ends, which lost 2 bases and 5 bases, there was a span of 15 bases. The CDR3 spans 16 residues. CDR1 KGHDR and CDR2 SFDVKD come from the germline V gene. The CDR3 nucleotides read TGTGCCACCAGTGATTCTCAGGGAGGTGGCCACAATGAGCAGTTCTTC. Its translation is CATSDSQGGGHNEQFF.

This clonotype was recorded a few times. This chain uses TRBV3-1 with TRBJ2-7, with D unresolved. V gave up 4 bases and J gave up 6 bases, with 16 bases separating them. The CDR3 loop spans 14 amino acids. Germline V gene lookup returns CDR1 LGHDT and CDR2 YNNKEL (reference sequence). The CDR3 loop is CASSPMLFGGEQYF. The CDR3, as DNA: TGTGCCAGCAGCCCCATGCTCTTTGGTGGCGAGCAGTACTTC.

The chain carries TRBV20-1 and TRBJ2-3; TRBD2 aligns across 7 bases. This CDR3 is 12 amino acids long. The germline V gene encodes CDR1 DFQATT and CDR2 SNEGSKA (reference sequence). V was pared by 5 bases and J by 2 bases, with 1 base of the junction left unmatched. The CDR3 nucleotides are TGCAGTGCTCAGCGGGACACAGATACGCAGTATTTT. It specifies CSAQRDTDTQYF.

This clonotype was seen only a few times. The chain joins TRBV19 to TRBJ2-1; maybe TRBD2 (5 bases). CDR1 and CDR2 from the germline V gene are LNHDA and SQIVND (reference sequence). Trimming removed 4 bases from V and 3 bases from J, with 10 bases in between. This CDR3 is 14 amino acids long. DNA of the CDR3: TGTGCCAGTAGTAATACGGGAATCTACAATGAGCAGTTCTTC. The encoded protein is CASSNTGIYNEQFF.

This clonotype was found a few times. The CDR3, as DNA: TGCGCCAGCAGCTTCCAGGGCGTGATAGAGGATACGCAGTATTTT. Translating gives CASSFQGVIEDTQYF. The gene calls are TRBV5-1 and TRBJ2-3; tentative D call: TRBD1 (5 bases). The ends were cut back, 2 bases at V and 6 bases at J, with 16 bases in the middle. The germline CDR1 and CDR2 sequences are SGHRS and YFSETQ. CDR3 size: 15 residues.

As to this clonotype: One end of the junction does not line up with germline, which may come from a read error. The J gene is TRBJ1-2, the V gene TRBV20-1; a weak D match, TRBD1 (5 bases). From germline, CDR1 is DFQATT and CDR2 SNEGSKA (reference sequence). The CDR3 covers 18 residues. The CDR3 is CRARAPGAYTGTNYGYTF. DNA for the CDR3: TGCAGAGCTAGAGCCCCCGGGGCCTACACTGGGACTAACTATGGCTACACCTTC.